What follows describes a single TCR beta chain. Per the authors' pipeline: For nucleated cells, counts were estimated from reference gene primer amplification. Data came from immunoSEQ multiplex PCR; TCRdb stores just in-frame clones and leaves some out. The DNA was the basis for D and trimming; V, J and clone size are from that table. Among approximately 90,000 clones listed, over 75% were seen once. This record belongs to a study of blood T cell repertoires in COVID-19. Overall study: COVID-19 samples, acute and convalescent, were from the United States, Italy and Spain. Sources were T cells, B-cell-depleted T cells, or PBMCs; the material itself was cDNA or gDNA.

Trimming removed 1 base at V and 8 bases at J, with 3 bases between. The CDR3 consists of 12 residues. Germline lookup yields CDR1 LGHDT and CDR2 YNNKEL (reference sequence). Material: peripheral blood. This clonotype was obtained from a man aged 55 to 70 with acute or convalescent COVID-19. V gene TRBV3-1 (or the pseudogene TRBV3-2) combines with J gene TRBJ1-6; the D is unclear. This chain's CDR3 is CASSQGDSPLHF. The CDR3 region has the DNA TGTGCCAGCAGCCAAGGAGATTCACCCCTCCACTTT.